The 31 T cell receptor beta chains in this list originate from one sample, sequenced in a study of blood T cell repertoires in COVID-19. The repertoire was sequenced with immunoSEQ multiplex PCR; TCRdb's copy has only in-frame clones and lacks some. The sample yields about 190,000 clones, around 79% seen once. The sequencing sample was made of peripheral blood. These receptors were collected from a man aged 45-60 years who had recovered from COVID-19.

The genes are TRBV15 and TRBJ2-5; TRBD1 matches 7 bases. This CDR3 region has 14 residues. The V segment lost 1 base and the J segment 2 bases; nucleotides outside the gene matches: 1. Germline CDR1 and CDR2: LNHNV and YYDKDF (reference sequence). The CDR3 bases are TGTGCCACCAGCAGAGCGGGACAGCAAGAGACCCAGTACTTC. Protein sequence: CATSRAGQQETQYF. Full variable domain (missing parts from reference TRBV15 and TRBJ2-5): DAMVIQNPRYQVTQFGKPVTLSCSQTLNHNVMYWYQQKSSQAPKLLFHYYDKDFNNEADTPDNFQSRRPNTSFCFLDIRSPGLGDTAMYLCATSRAGQQETQYFGPGTRLLVL.

The genes are TRBV6-4 and TRBJ2-3, with 8 bases that match TRBD2. The germline V gene has CDR1 MRHNA and CDR2 SNTAGT. Unmatched junction bases numbered 17, after V lost 10 bases and J lost 8 bases. This CDR3 spans 15 amino acids. CDR3 in amino acids: CANKILGLAQGTQYF. As DNA, the CDR3 is TGTGCCAACAAAATCCTTGGACTAGCTCAGGGTACGCAGTATTTT.

The J gene is TRBJ2-7, the V gene TRBV7-8; 7 bases map to TRBD1. The CDR3 spans 15 residues. CDR1 and CDR2 from the germline V gene are SGHVS and FQNEAQ. Losses at the gene ends were 1 base for V and 2 bases for J; bases not matched to a gene: 5. CDR3 loop: CASSLVGRGTYEQYF. In DNA form, the CDR3 reads TGTGCCAGCAGCTTAGTCGGCAGGGGGACCTACGAGCAGTACTTC.

The chain couples TRBV4-2 to TRBJ2-1; TRBD2 aligns across 11 bases. This CDR3 spans 17 amino acids. Trimming took 8 bases from V and 0 from J; bases not matched to a gene: 9. CDR1 and CDR2 (germline): LGHNA, YNFKEQ. The CDR3 DNA is TGTGCCAGCGCCGGGACTAGCGGCCCCTCCTCCTACAATGAGCAGTTCTTC. Residues: CASAGTSGPSSYNEQFF.

The rearrangement links TRBV6-1 to TRBJ1-4; D remains unclear. The germline CDR1 and CDR2 sequences are MNHNS and SASEGT. Trimming removed 0 bases at V and 0 bases at J, with 8 bases between. This CDR3 has 16 amino acids. The CDR3 coding sequence is TGTGCCAGCAGTGAAGCGGGCCGCGCAACTAATGAAAAACTGTTTTTT. Translation gives CASSEAGRATNEKLFF.

The chain combines TRBV7-9 with TRBJ2-2, with 9 bases lining up with TRBD1. Trimming took 1 base from V and 3 from J; bases not matched to a gene: 6. This CDR3 is 17 amino acids long. The germline CDR1 and CDR2 sequences are SEHNR and FQNEAQ (reference sequence). CDR3 residues: CASSLVARTGDTGELFF. In DNA form, the CDR3 reads TGTGCCAGCAGCTTAGTGGCCCGGACAGGGGACACCGGGGAGCTGTTTTTT.

This chain connects TRBV30 to TRBJ2-7; TRBD2 matches at 11 bases. The CDR3 contains 14 residues. V gave up 0 bases and J gave up 2 bases; unmatched junction bases: 0. Germline CDR1 GTSNPN, CDR2 SVGIG (reference sequence). CDR3 residues: CAWSVLAGAYEQYF. The CDR3 DNA follows: TGTGCCTGGAGTGTACTAGCGGGAGCCTACGAGCAGTACTTC.

The chain combines TRBV5-1 with TRBJ2-7, with 7 positions matching TRBD1. Germline trimming cut 0 bases from V and 5 bases from J; bases unmatched to any gene: 2. This CDR3 contains 13 residues. CDR1 and CDR2 from the germline V gene are SGHRS and YFSETQ. The DNA for the CDR3 is TGCGCCAGCAGCTTGGTGGGACAGCACGAGCAGTACTTC. It codes for CASSLVGQHEQYF.

This clone was observed a handful of times. The chain joins TRBV7-9 to TRBJ1-1; D is perhaps TRBD1 (5 bases). Germline loops: CDR1 SEHNR, CDR2 FQNEAQ (reference sequence). Trimming left V 5 bases short and J 7 bases short, with 14 bases between. The CDR3 is made up of 13 amino acids. The DNA of the CDR3 is TGTGCCAGCAGCGCGGGGGGGTACGGTGAAGCTTTCTTT. Its translation is CASSAGGYGEAFF.

V gene TRBV25-1 combines with J gene TRBJ1-1; TRBD1 agrees at 8 bases. The CDR3 has 15 amino acids. Per the germline V gene, CDR1 is MGHDK and CDR2 is SYGVNS. The V and J ends lost 0 bases and 5 bases, in that order; junction bases with no gene match: 5. The CDR3 reads CASSEYGRGRTEAFF. DNA of the CDR3: TGTGCCAGCAGTGAATATGGCAGGGGGCGAACTGAAGCTTTCTTT.

The chain recombines TRBV7-2 with TRBJ2-2, with a weak D call TRBD1 (5 bases). V lost 5 bases and J lost 7, with 14 bases in between. The CDR3 has 14 residues. Looked up from germline, CDR1 is SGHTA and CDR2 is FQGNSA. CDR3 sequence: CASSRTRLGGELFF. Written as DNA, the CDR3 is TGTGCCAGCAGCAGGACACGTTTGGGCGGGGAGCTGTTTTTT.

V usage is TRBV7-6 and J usage is TRBJ2-3; 10 bases align to TRBD1. Germline lookup yields CDR1 SGHVS and CDR2 FNYEAQ. This CDR3 is built from 16 residues. V dropped 3 bases and J dropped 3; count of bases not matched to a gene: 6. CDR3 sequence reads: CASSFKTGGATDTQYF. CDR3 nucleotides: TGTGCCAGCAGCTTCAAGACAGGGGGCGCGACAGATACGCAGTATTTT. The full variable domain, completed using reference TRBV7-6 and TRBJ2-3, is GAGVSQSPRYKVTKRGQDVALRCDPISGHVSLYWYRQALGQGPEFLTYFNYEAQQDKSGLPNDRFSAERPEGSISTLTIQRTEQRDSAMYRCASSFKTGGATDTQYFGPGTRLTVL.

The chain employs TRBV27 and TRBJ2-1; 9 nucleotides match TRBD2. CDR1 and CDR2 from the germline V gene are MNHEY and SMNVEV (reference sequence). The CDR3 loop spans 16 amino acids. Trimming removed 6 bases from V and 5 bases from J; junction bases left unmatched: 11. CDR3 nucleotides: TGTGCCAGCAGGAATGATGCGGGAGGGCCCCACAATGAGCAGTTCTTC. Amino acids: CASRNDAGGPHNEQFF.

The chain uses TRBV19 and TRBJ1-5; D is perhaps TRBD1 (6 bases). The V gene lost 3 bases and the J gene lost 7 bases, with 13 bases spanning the gap. Germline-derived CDR1 and CDR2 are LNHDA and SQIVND (reference sequence). This CDR3 has 14 amino acids. The CDR3, as DNA: TGTGCCAGTAGTATTGATGGGGGCGTCCAGCCCCAGCATTTT. This gives the protein CASSIDGGVQPQHF.

The chain's CDR3 is CSASTGYEQYF. The CDR3 DNA is TGCAGTGCTAGTACGGGCTACGAGCAGTACTTC. The chain uses TRBV20-1 and TRBJ2-7, with no clear D. The germline gives CDR1 DFQATT, CDR2 SNEGSKA (reference sequence). The CDR3 consists of 11 residues. The V and J ends lost 3 bases and 3 bases respectively, with 6 bases between them.

This clone was observed a single time. This chain uses TRBV28 with TRBJ1-1; 8 positions agree with TRBD1. V trimming: 6 bases; J trimming: 5 bases; junction bases outside the gene matches: 8. From germline, CDR1 is MDHEN and CDR2 SYDVKM. The CDR3 spans 14 residues. CDR3 loop: CASSRSGGETEAFF. In nucleotides, the CDR3 is TGTGCCAGCAGCCGCTCAGGGGGCGAAACTGAAGCTTTCTTT.

The V and J genes are TRBV10-3 and TRBJ1-2; TRBD1 agrees at 7 bases. This CDR3 comprises 12 residues. With 3 bases clipped from V and 9 bases from J, the junction kept 4 bases outside the gene matches. From germline, CDR1 is ENHRY and CDR2 SYGVKD. The CDR3 coding sequence is TGTGCCATCAGTGAAAGGGACAGTCGCTACACCTTC. This sequence encodes CAISERDSRYTF.

For the CDR3, the DNA is TGTGCCACCAGCAGAGGACCGGGACAGGGGGACAGTGAGCAGTTCTTC. Its protein product is CATSRGPGQGDSEQFF. The chain uses TRBV15 and TRBJ2-1, with 11 nucleotides matching TRBD1. Germline V gene data show CDR1 as LNHNV and CDR2 as YYDKDF (reference sequence). The junction had 8 bases not matched to a gene; V was cut back by 1 base and J by 9 bases. CDR3 length: 16 amino acids.

This clone is a singleton in its sample. The chain carries TRBV19 and TRBJ1-1, with no clear D. The V and J ends lost 10 bases and 4 bases respectively, with 16 bases between them. Per the germline V gene, CDR1 is LNHDA and CDR2 is SQIVND (reference sequence). This CDR3 has 13 amino acids. The CDR3, as DNA: TGTGCCAACCCCATCCTCGAGGTCACTGAAGCTTTCTTT. This encodes CANPILEVTEAFF.

The chain has TRBV5-5 and TRBJ1-3, with D perhaps matching TRBD1 (5 bases). CDR1 is SGHKS and CDR2 is YYEKEE in the germline V gene (reference sequence). The CDR3 is 14 residues long. The V end was cut by 6 bases, the J end by 7 bases, with 17 bases between. The CDR3 loop reads CASNLGGDSNTIYF. The CDR3, as DNA: TGTGCCAGCAACCTGGGGGGGGACTCGAACACCATATATTTT. Looking up the rest from reference TRBV5-5 and TRBJ1-3 gives the full variable domain: DAGVTQSPTHLIKTRGQQVTLRCSPISGHKSVSWYQQVLGQGPQFIFQYYEKEERGRGNFPDRFSARQFPNYSSELNVNALLLGDSALYLCASNLGGDSNTIYFGEGSWLTVV.

This rearrangement joins TRBV27 to TRBJ2-1; TRBD2 aligns across 12 bases. In germline, CDR1 is MNHEY, CDR2 SMNVEV (reference sequence). J was trimmed by 10 bases and V by 3 bases; bases with no gene match: 10. The CDR3 sequence is 16 residues long. CDR3 protein: CASSFNLAGGPEEQFF. DNA of the CDR3: TGTGCCAGCAGTTTTAATCTAGCGGGAGGGCCGGAGGAGCAGTTCTTC.

This clone has only one observation. The J gene is TRBJ2-1, the V gene TRBV7-3; 9 positions agree with TRBD1. The trim removed 2 bases at V and 5 bases at J, leaving 10 bases unmatched. The CDR3 is 17 amino acids. CDR1 is SGHTA, CDR2 FQGTGA, per germline. The CDR3 protein is CASSLSGQGTLDNEQFF. CDR3 coding DNA: TGTGCCAGCAGCTTATCCGGACAGGGGACGTTAGACAATGAGCAGTTCTTC.

V is TRBV27 and J is TRBJ2-7, with a weak D call TRBD2 (6 bases). There are 14 residues in the CDR3. V lost 5 bases to trimming and J lost 5 bases, with 16 bases between them. The germline CDR1 and CDR2 sequences are MNHEY and SMNVEV (reference sequence). The CDR3 is CASSPRRGLNEQYF. In nucleotides, the CDR3 is TGTGCCAGCAGTCCCCGGAGGGGCTTAAACGAGCAGTACTTC.

CDR3 sequence (DNA): TGTGCCTTCAAGCCCGGGTTTACCTCTTATGAAGCTTTCTTT. Its translation is CAFKPGFTSYEAFF. This sequence joins TRBV30 and TRBJ1-1, with D unclear. The germline gives CDR1 GTSNPN, CDR2 SVGIG (reference sequence). V lost 7 bases and J lost 7, with 22 bases in between. This CDR3 is 14 amino acids long.

This chain joins TRBV27 and TRBJ2-7; TRBD2 might be the D (5 bases). CDR3 size: 13 residues. The germline V gene has CDR1 MNHEY and CDR2 SMNVEV (reference sequence). The V and J ends lost 4 bases and 4 bases respectively, with 11 bases between them. This chain's CDR3 is CASSYQREYEQYF. The CDR3 region has the DNA TGTGCCAGCAGTTATCAGAGGGAGTACGAGCAGTACTTC.

The V gene is TRBV4-3, the J gene TRBJ2-5; TRBD2 aligns across 12 bases. Trimming cost V 1 base and J 5 bases; bases outside gene matches: 8. The CDR3 runs to 17 residues. Germline values: CDR1 LGHNA, CDR2 YSLEER. The DNA of the CDR3 is TGCGCCAGCAGCCAAGCTAGCGGGAGGGCCGGCGGGGAGACCCAGTACTTC. Protein sequence: CASSQASGRAGGETQYF.

The CDR3 reads CASSSHRAQDQETQYF. CDR3 DNA sequence: TGTGCCAGCAGCTCCCACCGTGCCCAGGACCAAGAGACCCAGTACTTC. The chain carries TRBV9 and TRBJ2-5; D gene uncertain. The germline CDR1 and CDR2 sequences are SGDLS and YYNGEE. V was clipped by 4 bases and J by 0 bases, with 16 bases between them. The CDR3 contains 16 residues.

This clone was found a few times. CDR3 sequence: CASSFLSAGGPDTQYF. CDR3 nucleotide sequence: TGTGCCAGCAGTTTTCTTTCAGCGGGAGGGCCGGATACGCAGTATTTT. J is TRBJ2-3 and V is TRBV27; 10 bases are a match to TRBD2. Trimming at V came to 3 bases and at J to 6 bases, leaving 9 bases not matched to a gene. In germline, CDR1 is MNHEY, CDR2 SMNVEV (reference sequence). The CDR3 sequence is 16 residues long.

This clone was detected once. The chain combines TRBV7-2 with TRBJ2-5; 12 bases map to TRBD2. This CDR3 is 16 amino acids long. The germline CDR1 and CDR2 sequences are SGHTA and FQGNSA. Germline trimming cut 5 bases from V and 4 bases from J; bases unmatched to any gene: 8. CDR3 coding DNA: TGTGCCAGCAGCCCGCCCGGACTAGCGGGAAGAGAGACCCAGTACTTC. This gives the protein CASSPPGLAGRETQYF.

The genes are TRBV19 and TRBJ2-5; D perhaps matches TRBD2 (5 bases). Trimming took off 4 bases at V and 1 base at J, with 13 bases between the two ends. Germline CDR1 and CDR2: LNHDA and SQIVND (reference sequence). The CDR3 runs to 15 residues. The CDR3 DNA reads TGTGCCAGTAGTACGACGAGGGCGGTCCAAGAGACCCAGTACTTC. Protein sequence: CASSTTRAVQETQYF.

This clone is a singleton in its sample. The chain is built from TRBV9 and TRBJ2-5, with 9 positions matching TRBD2. CDR1 and CDR2 (germline): SGDLS, YYNGEE. The CDR3 contains 17 residues. Losses at the gene ends were 0 bases for V and 1 base for J; bases not matched to a gene: 7. The CDR3 reads CASSVAKAGGIQETQYF. In nucleotides, the CDR3 is TGTGCCAGCAGCGTAGCTAAAGCGGGAGGAATCCAAGAGACCCAGTACTTC.